The 25 T cell receptor beta chains reported below all come from one sample, sequenced in a study of T cells in Graves' hyperthyroidism and ophthalmopathy. RNA transcripts provided the source from which TCR beta CDR3 regions were amplified. The HTBI primer set drove a first-round RT-PCR of the TCR CDR3. TCRdb redid the calling of the multiplex PCR reads with MiXCR, one entry per CDR3 protein. The sample shows roughly 500,000 distinct CDR3 sequences, roughly 45% of them seen only once. Sequencing used peripheral blood or thyroid tissue (not recorded which). These TCRs come from an adult woman with Graves' disease, either hyperthyroidism or ophthalmopathy (not recorded which).

The chain carries TRBV13 and TRBJ1-4; D unclear. Germline loops: CDR1 PRHDT, CDR2 FYEKMQ (reference sequence). The V gene lost 3 bases and the J gene lost 0 bases, with 5 bases spanning the gap. The CDR3 is 14 residues long. The CDR3, as DNA: TGTGCCAGCAGCTTCTCGACAACTAATGAAAAACTGTTTTTT. It codes for CASSFSTTNEKLFF.

In this sample, this clonotype turned up many times. This chain joins TRBV10-2 and TRBJ2-7; no definite D call. Trimming stripped 0 bases from V and 1 base from J, with 10 bases between. The CDR3 sequence is 15 residues long. Germline loops: CDR1 WSHSY, CDR2 SAAADI. Here the CDR3 DNA reads TGCGCCAGCAGTGAGTCGCTGGGTAGGTCCTACGAGCAGTACTTC. It translates to CASSESLGRSYEQYF.

This chain links TRBV7-8 with TRBJ2-7; TRBD2 agrees at 8 bases. This CDR3 contains 15 residues. The V gene end was trimmed by 1 base and the J gene end by 4 bases; junction bases not matched to a gene: 6. CDR1 and CDR2 (germline): SGHVS, FQNEAQ. CDR3 region: CASSLGRAGVYEQYF. The CDR3 nucleotides read TGTGCCAGCAGCTTAGGGAGAGCGGGAGTGTACGAGCAGTACTTC.

The chain recombines TRBV7-9 with TRBJ2-5, with TRBD1 as a possible D gene (5 bases). The CDR3 covers 14 residues. Deletions cut 6 bases from V and 2 bases from J, with 13 bases between. CDR1 and CDR2 from the germline V gene are SEHNR and FQNEAQ (reference sequence). The CDR3 DNA follows: TGTGCCAGCAGTTTAAGTCAGGGACAAGAGACCCAGTACTTC. This gives the protein CASSLSQGQETQYF.

This clonotype has just a few counts. The chain carries TRBV9 and TRBJ2-7; D is possibly TRBD1 (5 bases). The CDR3 has 15 residues. CDR1 is SGDLS and CDR2 is YYNGEE in the germline V gene. V was shortened by 0 bases and J by 0 bases, with 10 bases between the two germline ends. CDR3 nucleotide sequence: TGTGCCAGCAGCGTAGAAGGAGACAGCTCCTACGAGCAGTACTTC. This gives the protein CASSVEGDSSYEQYF.

CDR3 residues: CASRTGGAGYSNQPQHF. The CDR3 DNA reads as TGTGCCAGTCGGACAGGGGGGGCTGGGTATAGCAATCAGCCCCAGCATTTT. The gene calls are TRBV19 and TRBJ1-5; 10 bases agree with TRBD1. This CDR3 is 17 amino acids long. J lost 0 bases, V lost 8 bases, and 10 bases had no gene match. Germline V gene data show CDR1 as LNHDA and CDR2 as SQIVND (reference sequence).

The count of this clonotype is one. The rearrangement uses TRBV24-1 and TRBJ2-7; no reliable D call. The ends were cut back, 7 bases at V and 11 bases at J, with 23 bases in the middle. The CDR3 is 14 amino acids. Germline V gene sequence: CDR1 KGHDR, CDR2 SFDVKD. CDR3 sequence: CATRPIVIPGLKYF. As DNA, the CDR3 is TGTGCCACCAGACCCATCGTCATACCGGGCTTAAAGTACTTC.

There are a few counts of this clonotype. The chain recombines TRBV29-1 with TRBJ2-7; no clear D. The V gene's germline CDR1 is SQVTM and CDR2 ANQGSEA. The CDR3 has 11 residues. Trimming pared 7 bases from V and 6 bases from J, leaving 13 bases between. In DNA form, the CDR3 reads TGCAGCGCAACGGAGAACGGCGAGCAGTACTTC. Translation: CSATENGEQYF.

There are a few counts of this clonotype. The chain couples TRBV24-1 to TRBJ1-2; D remains ambiguous. Germline V gives CDR1 KGHDR, CDR2 SFDVKD. The length of the CDR3 is 12 residues. The V end lost 7 bases, the J end lost 8 bases, and 13 bases lay between the germline ends. The CDR3 is CATSEGGRGYTF. The CDR3 region has the DNA TGTGCCACCAGCGAGGGCGGCAGGGGCTACACCTTC.

The table lists this clonotype with a few counts. V is TRBV6-5 and J is TRBJ2-7; D is uncertain. This CDR3 contains 13 residues. The germline CDR1 and CDR2 sequences are MNHEY and SVGAGI. Deletions cut 4 bases from V and 3 bases from J, with 10 bases between. The CDR3 reads CASSSGRYYEQYF. Written as DNA, the CDR3 is TGTGCCAGCAGTTCTGGGCGCTACTACGAGCAGTACTTC.

This rearrangement joins TRBV12-3 or TRBV12-4 to TRBJ2-5; TRBD1 aligns across 11 bases. The CDR3 spans 16 residues. V was pared by 5 bases and J by 2 bases, with 7 bases of the junction left unmatched. The CDR3 bases are TGTGCCAGCAGTAGGGACAGGGGGACCTTACAAGAGACCCAGTACTTC. This translates into CASSRDRGTLQETQYF.

Here the CDR3 reads CASSGRGTDTQYF. The CDR3 DNA follows: TGTGCCAGCAGCGGGAGGGGGACAGATACGCAGTATTTT. The rearrangement links TRBV7-2 to TRBJ2-3, with D possibly TRBD2 on 7 matching bases. Germline values: CDR1 SGHTA, CDR2 FQGNSA. Trimming shortened V by 5 bases and J by 3 bases, and 9 bases separated the two germline ends. CDR3 length: 13 residues. The full variable domain, its missing parts supplied by reference TRBV7-2 and TRBJ2-3, is GAGVSQSPSNKVTEKGKDVELRCDPISGHTALYWYRQSLGQGLEFLIYFQGNSAPDKSGLPSDRFSAERTGGSVSTLTIQRTQQEDSAVYLCASSGRGTDTQYFGPGTRLTVL.

This clonotype appeared a few times. The gene calls are TRBV18 and TRBJ1-6; D remains unclear. The CDR3 extends over 14 amino acids. V gave up 8 bases and J gave up 6 bases, with 14 bases separating them. Germline lookup yields CDR1 KGHSH and CDR2 LQKENI. CDR3 sequence: CASTRAIGNSPLHF. DNA for the CDR3: TGTGCCAGCACCCGGGCGATTGGTAATTCACCCCTCCACTTT.

The rearrangement uses TRBV20-1 and TRBJ1-1; no clear D. The CDR3 runs 13 residues. Germline-derived CDR1 and CDR2 are DFQATT and SNEGSKA (reference sequence). V was shortened by 5 bases and J by 6 bases, with 16 bases between the two germline ends. In DNA, the CDR3 is TGCAGTGCTGGCGGACGGGAGCGGGCTGAAGCTTTCTTT. It specifies CSAGGRERAEAFF.

This clonotype was found once. This sequence joins TRBV29-1 and TRBJ1-4, with TRBD1 matching 8 bases. Germline CDR1 reads SQVTM; CDR2 reads ANQGSEA. The CDR3 is 12 amino acids. The CDR3 here is CTCRQGNEKLFF. CDR3 coding DNA: TGCACCTGCCGACAGGGGAATGAAAAACTGTTTTTT.

The chain links TRBV19 to TRBJ1-2, with D perhaps matching TRBD1 (6 bases). Germline V gene sequence: CDR1 LNHDA, CDR2 SQIVND (reference sequence). With 7 bases removed from V and 2 bases from J, the gap between germline ends came to 23 bases. The length of the CDR3 is 17 residues. CDR3 nucleotides: TGTGCCAGTAATACCGGACAGCGTGTGGGGGGAAACTATGGCTACACCTTC. It specifies CASNTGQRVGGNYGYTF.

This clonotype occurred many times. J is TRBJ2-2 and V is TRBV7-3; D perhaps matches TRBD2 (5 bases). The germline V gene encodes CDR1 SGHTA and CDR2 FQGTGA. V shed 4 bases and J shed 9 bases, with 12 bases lying between them. The CDR3 length is 13 residues. CDR3: CASSSGRGRELFF. The CDR3 DNA sequence: TGTGCCAGCAGCTCTGGACGAGGGAGGGAGCTGTTTTTT.

CDR3 DNA: TGTGCCAGCAGGCCACCATCGGGTATGAACACTGAAGCTTTCTTT. It translates to CASRPPSGMNTEAFF. The chain recombines TRBV7-2 with TRBJ1-1, with D uncertain. Per germline, CDR1 SGHTA and CDR2 FQGNSA. The CDR3 sequence is 15 residues long. Trimming stripped 6 bases from V and 0 bases from J, with 14 bases between.

This clonotype was counted only a few times. V usage is TRBV28 and J usage is TRBJ1-2; 8 nucleotides match TRBD1. The CDR3 extends over 16 amino acids. Germline V lookup: CDR1 MDHEN, CDR2 SYDVKM. The junction had 12 bases not matched to a gene; V was cut back by 4 bases and J by 5 bases. CDR3 protein: CASSSTDRQGLYGYTF. The CDR3 coding sequence is TGTGCCAGCAGTTCGACTGACCGACAGGGGCTGTATGGCTACACCTTC.

As DNA, the CDR3 is TGTGCCAGCAGCGTAACGGGGACCCAGTACTTC. This sequence encodes CASSVTGTQYF. The chain employs TRBV9 and TRBJ2-5; D is unresolved. The CDR3 length is 11 residues. The ends were cut back, 1 base at V and 7 bases at J, with 5 bases in the middle. Germline CDR1 is SGDLS and CDR2 is YYNGEE.

The chain uses TRBV7-1 and TRBJ1-5; D might be TRBD1 (5 bases). TRBV7-1 is labeled an ORF, and its function is uncertain. The CDR3 runs to 15 residues. V lost 2 bases to trimming and J lost 7 bases, with 15 bases between them. In nucleotides, the CDR3 is TGTGCCAGCAGCTCACCACAGGCGGGACGGCAGCCCCAGCATTTT. Translated: CASSSPQAGRQPQHF.

This sequence joins TRBV7-9 and TRBJ2-7, with 7 bases matching TRBD2. The length of the CDR3 is 14 residues. V gave up 5 bases and J gave up 5 bases; unmatched junction bases: 9. Germline values: CDR1 SEHNR, CDR2 FQNEAQ (reference sequence). The DNA of the CDR3 is TGTGCCAGCAGCCCGTATAGCGGGCGGAACGAGCAGTACTTC. It is translated as CASSPYSGRNEQYF.

In its sample, this clonotype was seen many times. The chain couples TRBV10-2 to TRBJ2-2; D is possibly TRBD2 (6 bases). Germline assignment: CDR1 WSHSY and CDR2 SAAADI. The CDR3 is 13 residues long. Deletions cut 10 bases from V and 7 bases from J, with 16 bases between. CDR3 DNA: TGCGCCACACGCGGGGCGTCGGTCGGGGAGCTGTTTTTT. Its translation is CATRGASVGELFF.

The J gene is TRBJ2-1, the V gene TRBV7-9; weak D call: TRBD2 (5 bases). Germline V gene sequence: CDR1 SEHNR, CDR2 FQNEAQ (reference sequence). With 8 bases removed from V and 0 bases from J, the gap between germline ends came to 17 bases. The CDR3 extends over 16 amino acids. The chain's CDR3 is CASGSGSKTSYNEQFF. CDR3 nucleotides: TGTGCCAGCGGGAGTGGGTCGAAGACCTCCTACAATGAGCAGTTCTTC.

The V and J genes are TRBV7-3 and TRBJ1-2; maybe TRBD1 (5 bases). Trimming pared 2 bases from V and 8 bases from J, leaving 18 bases between. There are 15 residues in the CDR3. Per germline, CDR1 SGHTA and CDR2 FQGTGA. The CDR3 is CASSLVDSRSGGYTF. CDR3 DNA: TGTGCCAGCAGCTTAGTTGACAGCCGGAGTGGGGGCTACACCTTC.